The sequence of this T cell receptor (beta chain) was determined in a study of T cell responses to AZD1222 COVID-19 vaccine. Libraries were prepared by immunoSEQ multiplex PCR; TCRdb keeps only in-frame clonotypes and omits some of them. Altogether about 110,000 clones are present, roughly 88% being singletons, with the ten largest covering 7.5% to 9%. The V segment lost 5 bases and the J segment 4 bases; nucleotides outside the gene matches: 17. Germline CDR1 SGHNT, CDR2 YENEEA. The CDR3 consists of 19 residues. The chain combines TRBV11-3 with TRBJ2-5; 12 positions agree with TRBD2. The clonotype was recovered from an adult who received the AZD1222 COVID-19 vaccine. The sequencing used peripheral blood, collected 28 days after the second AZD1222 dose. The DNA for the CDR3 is TGTGCCAGCAGCCCCCGGGCTAGCGGGGGGGCGCTGGCCCCAGAGACCCAGTACTTC. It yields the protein CASSPRASGGALAPETQYF.